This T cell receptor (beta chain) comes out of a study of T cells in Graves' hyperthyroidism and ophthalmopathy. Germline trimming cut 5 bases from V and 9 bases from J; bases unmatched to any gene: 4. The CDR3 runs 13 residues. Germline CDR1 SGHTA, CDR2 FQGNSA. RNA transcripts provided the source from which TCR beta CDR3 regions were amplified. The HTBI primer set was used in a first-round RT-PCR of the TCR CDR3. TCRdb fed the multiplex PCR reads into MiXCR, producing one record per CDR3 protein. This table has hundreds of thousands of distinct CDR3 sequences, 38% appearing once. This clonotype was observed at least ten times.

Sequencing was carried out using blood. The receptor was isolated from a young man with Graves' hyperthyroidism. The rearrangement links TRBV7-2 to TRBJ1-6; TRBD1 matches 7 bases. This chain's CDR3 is CASSPRGTSPLHF. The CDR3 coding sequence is TGTGCCAGCAGCCCCAGGGGGACTTCACCCCTCCACTTT.